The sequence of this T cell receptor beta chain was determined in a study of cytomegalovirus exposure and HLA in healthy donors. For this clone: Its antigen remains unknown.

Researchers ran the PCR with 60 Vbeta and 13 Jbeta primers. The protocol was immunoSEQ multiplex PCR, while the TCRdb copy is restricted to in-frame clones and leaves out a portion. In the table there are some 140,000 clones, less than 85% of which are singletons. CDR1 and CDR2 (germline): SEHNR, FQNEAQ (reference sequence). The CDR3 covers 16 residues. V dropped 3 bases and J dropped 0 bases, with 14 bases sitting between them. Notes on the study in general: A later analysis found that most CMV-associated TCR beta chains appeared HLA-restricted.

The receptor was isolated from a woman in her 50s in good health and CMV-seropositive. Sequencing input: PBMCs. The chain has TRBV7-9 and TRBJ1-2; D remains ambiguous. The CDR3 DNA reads TGTGCCAGCAGCTTGTGGGCGTCGCGAGCTAACTATGGCTACACCTTC. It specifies CASSLWASRANYGYTF.